The 8 T cell receptor beta chains listed next were all sequenced from one sample in a study of metastatic and nonmetastatic thyroid tumors. Each patient went into thyroid surgery without having received any treatment. TCRdb ran MiXCR on the PCR reads. The sample records approximately 30,000 clones, roughly 16% being singletons. The sequenced material came from blood. These receptors were taken from a female donor with papillary thyroid cancer or a benign thyroid nodule (not recorded which). Some clones in this sample may be carry-over from other donors' samples.

This chain links TRBV11-3 with TRBJ2-5; perhaps TRBD2 as D (7 bases). V was trimmed by 5 bases and J by 7 bases, leaving 20 bases between them. This CDR3 contains 15 residues. Germline V gives CDR1 SGHNT, CDR2 YENEEA. The CDR3 sequence is CASSPYRVSGGTQYF. CDR3 sequence (DNA): TGTGCCAGCAGCCCCTACAGGGTTTCGGGGGGGACCCAGTACTTC.

This clone was counted between two and nine times. A much larger clone differs by one base, so this may be a read error. The rearrangement links TRBV5-6 to TRBJ2-7; D uncertain. There are 14 residues in the CDR3. V dropped 2 bases and J dropped 7 bases, with 16 bases sitting between them. Germline V gene lookup returns CDR1 SGHDT and CDR2 YYEEEE. The CDR3 reads CASSFFLWGKEQYF. The CDR3 nucleotides read TGTGCCAGCAGCTTTTTCTTGTGGGGTAAAGAGCAGTACTTC.

The sample holds many counts of this clone. The V gene is TRBV4-1, the J gene TRBJ2-7, with D possibly matching TRBD1 (6 bases). V was clipped by 0 bases and J by 7 bases, with 22 bases between them. The CDR3 spans 17 residues. Germline V gene data show CDR1 as MGHRA and CDR2 as YSYEKL. CDR3 sequence: CASSQDVAFGGWREQYF. CDR3 DNA sequence: TGCGCCAGCAGCCAAGATGTGGCTTTTGGGGGCTGGAGGGAGCAGTACTTC.

V usage is TRBV20-1 and J usage is TRBJ2-3, with 14 bases that match TRBD2. The CDR3 length is 16 residues. CDR1 and CDR2 (germline): DFQATT, SNEGSKA (reference sequence). The trim removed 4 bases at V and 6 bases at J, leaving 9 bases unmatched. CDR3 DNA sequence: TGCAGTGCTAAACCCGGGACTAGCGGGAGTCTCGATACGCAGTATTTT. Translating gives CSAKPGTSGSLDTQYF.

This clone was recorded once. The chain employs TRBV30 and TRBJ1-4; 10 nucleotides agree with TRBD1. Germline-derived CDR1 and CDR2 are GTSNPN and SVGIG (reference sequence). The CDR3 has 14 residues. Germline trimming cut 3 bases from V and 7 bases from J; bases unmatched to any gene: 5. CDR3 nucleotide sequence: TGTGCCTGGAGGGGGACAGGGGAGAGTGAAAAACTGTTTTTT. Translated, it gives CAWRGTGESEKLFF.

The rearrangement joins TRBV27 to TRBJ1-2, with D unresolved. Trimming stripped 0 bases from V and 10 bases from J, with 12 bases between. CDR1 is MNHEY, CDR2 SMNVEV, per germline (reference sequence). The CDR3 loop spans 13 amino acids. For the CDR3, the DNA is TGTGCCAGCAGTTTATCGGCAGGTTCCCTCTACACCTTC. Translated: CASSLSAGSLYTF.

To note about this clone: This may arise from a read error, as a much more abundant clone is one base away. The sample carries other DNA sequences with the same CDR3. The chain employs TRBV7-9 and TRBJ2-5; tentatively, D is TRBD2 (6 bases). The germline V and J ends were trimmed by 0 bases and 3 bases, with 11 bases remaining between them. The length of the CDR3 is 15 residues. Germline V gives CDR1 SEHNR, CDR2 FQNEAQ (reference sequence). CDR3 amino acids: CASSLASGGKETQYF. The CDR3 DNA is TGTGCCAGCAGCTTAGCTAGCGGCGGGAAAGAGACCCAGTACTTC.

In this sample, this clone is medium-sized (0.01 to 0.1%). The chain links TRBV6-4 to TRBJ2-1, with TRBD1 matching 9 bases. Losses at the gene ends were 6 bases for V and 4 bases for J; bases not matched to a gene: 7. The CDR3 loop spans 15 amino acids. Germline CDR1 and CDR2: MRHNA and SNTAGT. The CDR3 DNA is TGTGCCAGCAGCGCCGGGACAGGGAATTACAATGAGCAGTTCTTC. This encodes CASSAGTGNYNEQFF.